This T cell receptor (beta chain) is drawn from a study of PD-1 blockade in classical Hodgkin lymphoma. Broader study findings: Whereas CD4+ TCR diversity had risen significantly by C4D1, CD8+ TCR diversity had not. Newly diagnosed patients reportedly trailed healthy donors in baseline TCR diversity.

In regard to this clone: Its specificity is unknown.

Measured with immunoSEQ multiplex PCR; TCRdb has only the in-frame clones, and not every one. The sample records roughly 90,000 clones, 81% being singletons. Patients all relapsed after autologous stem cell transplantation, and there was variation in brentuximab vedotin exposure. The receptor comes from a human donor with classical Hodgkin lymphoma. Material: peripheral blood mononuclear cells (PBMCs), obtained before the second cycle of nivolumab.

CDR3 loop: CASGVGGAHGYTF. For the CDR3, the DNA is TGTGCCAGCGGAGTAGGGGGGGCCCATGGCTACACCTTC. The rearrangement joins TRBV21-1 to TRBJ1-2. TRBV21-1 is shown as a pseudogene. This CDR3 region has 13 residues.